A single sample gave rise to the 5 T cell receptor beta chains below, sequenced in a study of blood T cell repertoires in COVID-19. Libraries were prepared by immunoSEQ multiplex PCR; TCRdb keeps only in-frame clonotypes and omits some of them. Of a few hundred thousand clones in the sample, around 84% were seen once. Source material: peripheral blood. Receptor source: a human donor in a cohort sampled during active COVID-19.

The genes are TRBV7-8 and TRBJ2-7; 7 nucleotides align to TRBD1. The V segment lost 2 bases and the J segment 2 bases; nucleotides outside the gene matches: 6. This CDR3 contains 15 residues. From germline, CDR1 is SGHVS and CDR2 FQNEAQ. Written as DNA, the CDR3 is TGTGCCAGCAGCTTACGGGACAGCAGAACCTACGAGCAGTACTTC. It specifies CASSLRDSRTYEQYF.

The chain uses TRBV4-1 and TRBJ1-6; D not certain. Trimming took off 0 bases at V and 6 bases at J, with 9 bases between the two ends. From germline, CDR1 is MGHRA and CDR2 YSYEKL. The CDR3 runs 15 residues. As DNA, the CDR3 is TGCGCCAGCAGCCAAGATCGGCGGCCTAATTCACCCCTCCACTTT. Protein sequence: CASSQDRRPNSPLHF.

DNA of the CDR3: TGTGCCAGCAGCCAAGACTGGCAGTTCAACCAAAACGAGCAGTACTTC. Translating gives CASSQDWQFNQNEQYF. The J gene is TRBJ2-7, the V gene TRBV3-1 (or the pseudogene TRBV3-2); no clear D gene. Germline V gene sequence: CDR1 LGHDT, CDR2 YNNKEL (reference sequence). This CDR3 has 16 amino acids. V gave up 0 bases and J gave up 5 bases, with 17 bases separating them.

The chain employs TRBV2 and TRBJ1-5, with 7 bases that match TRBD1. V lost 8 bases and J lost 0; bases outside the gene matches: 16. The V gene's germline CDR1 is SNHLY and CDR2 FYNNEI. The CDR3 is made up of 18 amino acids. The DNA for the CDR3 is TGTGCCAGCTCCTCGGGACAGCGAAACCTAAATAGCAATCAGCCCCAGCATTTT. It translates to CASSSGQRNLNSNQPQHF.

The V call is TRBV18, the J call TRBJ1-4; D uncertain. From germline, CDR1 is KGHSH and CDR2 LQKENI. The CDR3 contains 13 residues. Trimming took 6 bases from V and 4 from J, leaving 9 bases between them. The CDR3 reads CASSRAINEKLFF. The CDR3 bases are TGTGCCAGCTCGCGGGCCATTAATGAAAAACTGTTTTTT.